The 11 T cell receptor beta chains given below trace back to one sample, sequenced in a study of T cells in Graves' hyperthyroidism and ophthalmopathy. Amplified TCR beta CDR3 regions derived from RNA transcripts. Initially, a first-round RT-PCR of the TCR CDR3 employed the HTBI primer set. TCRdb passed the multiplex PCR reads through MiXCR, listing each CDR3 protein once. The sample has under 450,000 distinct CDR3 sequences, less than 20% seen once. The sequencing sample was made of blood. Receptor source: a woman under 30 with Graves' hyperthyroidism.

As for this clonotype: A read error is possible here, since a much larger clone lies one base away. This chain connects TRBV4-2 to TRBJ2-5; 12 nucleotides align to TRBD2. The CDR3 totals 15 residues. The trim removed 3 bases at V and 3 bases at J, leaving 2 bases unmatched. Germline-derived CDR1 and CDR2 are LGHNA and YNFKEQ. The CDR3 nucleotides are TGTGCCAGCAGCCAGAGGACTAGCGGGGAAGAGACCCAGTACTTC. Its protein product is CASSQRTSGEETQYF.

This clonotype was counted many times. The genes are TRBV12-3 or TRBV12-4 and TRBJ2-3; possible D gene TRBD2, 6 bases. Trimming cost V 6 bases and J 1 base, with 14 bases left between them. The CDR3 spans 15 residues. The CDR3 bases are TGTGCCAGCAGCCCCGGGGACTTTCGCACAGATACGCAGTATTTT. Translation gives CASSPGDFRTDTQYF.

This clonotype was detected only a few times. This chain links TRBV2 with TRBJ1-5; 7 bases agree with TRBD1. This CDR3 is 15 amino acids long. The V gene end was trimmed by 1 base and the J gene end by 3 bases; junction bases not matched to a gene: 3. Germline CDR1 is SNHLY and CDR2 is FYNNEI. This CDR3 reads CASSEETGDNQPQHF. In nucleotides, the CDR3 is TGTGCCAGCAGTGAAGAAACAGGGGACAATCAGCCCCAGCATTTT.

This clonotype has at least ten counts. V and J are TRBV29-1 and TRBJ2-7, with D unclear. This CDR3 contains 12 residues. Germline loops: CDR1 SQVTM, CDR2 ANQGSEA. V dropped 4 bases and J dropped 5 bases, with 12 bases sitting between them. The CDR3 is CSVGSGVHEQYF. The DNA for the CDR3 is TGCAGCGTTGGATCTGGCGTTCACGAGCAGTACTTC.

This clonotype was counted only a few times. The chain employs TRBV18 and TRBJ2-7; D gene ambiguous. This CDR3 has 14 residues. V was clipped by 3 bases and J by 2 bases, with 11 bases between them. From germline, CDR1 is KGHSH and CDR2 LQKENI. CDR3 sequence (DNA): TGTGCCAGCTCACCCGGCGTCAAGCCCTACGAGCAGTACTTC. Translated, it gives CASSPGVKPYEQYF.

This clonotype was seen at least ten times. The V gene is TRBV2, the J gene TRBJ2-2, with TRBD2 identical over 8 bases. The CDR3 has 17 residues. The germline gives CDR1 SNHLY, CDR2 FYNNEI. V shed 7 bases and J 5 bases; nucleotides not matched to a gene: 15. The CDR3: CASTSSSGGPGTGELFF. DNA for the CDR3: TGTGCCAGCACGTCTTCGTCGGGAGGGCCGGGTACCGGGGAGCTGTTTTTT.

This clonotype was detected many times. The chain couples TRBV20-1 to TRBJ1-5; D remains ambiguous. Trimming left V 1 base short and J 0 bases short, with 7 bases between. Germline-derived CDR1 and CDR2 are DFQATT and SNEGSKA (reference sequence). The CDR3 runs to 14 residues. The CDR3 reads CSARAPVSNQPQHF. Here the CDR3 DNA reads TGCAGTGCTAGAGCGCCGGTTAGCAATCAGCCCCAGCATTTT.

This clonotype was seen repeatedly, ten times or more. The V and J genes are TRBV18 and TRBJ1-2; 8 nucleotides line up with TRBD1. CDR3 length: 14 residues. The V segment lost 2 bases and the J segment 4 bases; nucleotides outside the gene matches: 3. CDR1 is KGHSH and CDR2 is LQKENI in the germline V gene. The CDR3, as DNA: TGTGCCAGCTCACCAGGGACAGGATTCTATGGCTACACCTTC. Translation gives CASSPGTGFYGYTF.

This clonotype has a count of ten or more. The CDR3 is CASSGGQNANYGYTF. The CDR3 region has the DNA TGTGCCAGCAGCGGGGGGCAGAATGCTAACTATGGCTACACCTTC. V is TRBV7-9 and J is TRBJ1-2; maybe TRBD1 (6 bases). The CDR3 has 15 amino acids. Trimming shortened V by 5 bases and J by 0 bases, and 13 bases separated the two germline ends. Germline V gene sequence: CDR1 SEHNR, CDR2 FQNEAQ (reference sequence).

This clonotype has ten or more counts. CDR3 region: CASSATGTEQYF. CDR3 nucleotides: TGCGCCAGCAGCGCGACAGGGACCGAGCAGTACTTC. The chain uses TRBV5-1 and TRBJ2-7; 7 bases fit TRBD1. The V and J ends lost 4 bases and 6 bases, in that order; junction bases with no gene match: 4. Germline V gene sequence: CDR1 SGHRS, CDR2 YFSETQ. This CDR3 has 12 residues.

This clonotype turned up a few times. The chain employs TRBV5-1 and TRBJ2-2; D is perhaps TRBD1 (6 bases). CDR3 size: 16 residues. V was cut by 4 bases and J by 3 bases, with 16 bases left in between. In germline, CDR1 is SGHRS, CDR2 YFSETQ. This CDR3 is CASSPRQVFYTGELFF. The CDR3 nucleotides are TGCGCCAGCAGCCCAAGACAGGTGTTTTACACCGGGGAGCTGTTTTTT.